This T cell receptor (beta chain) originates from a study of cytomegalovirus exposure and HLA in healthy donors. Broader study findings: Researchers reported that a few CMV-associated chains were confirmed in vitro as CMV antigen-specific. Among TCR beta chains, those listed as cytomegalovirus-associated numbered around 160.

CDR3 size: 16 residues. CDR1 and CDR2 from the germline V gene are SGDLS and YYNGEE. The J segment lost 6 bases and the V segment lost 1 base, leaving 6 bases of the junction unmatched. The study ran its PCR with 60 Vbeta and 13 Jbeta primers. Produced via immunoSEQ multiplex PCR; TCRdb's table is partial and in-frame only. The sample has 150,000 or so clones; almost 85% are singletons. Each donor was healthy, and each was a bone marrow donor. About this clone: Its antigen is as yet unknown.

The TCR sequence derives from a man in his thirties or forties in good health and CMV-seropositive. The V call is TRBV9, the J call TRBJ2-3, with 12 bases identical to TRBD2. Sequenced sample: PBMCs. The CDR3 reads CASSVTSGGLGDTQYF. CDR3 bases: TGTGCCAGCAGCGTAACTAGCGGGGGGCTGGGGGATACGCAGTATTTT.